One sample yielded the 17 T cell receptor beta chains listed below, sequenced in a study of T cell responses to AZD1222 COVID-19 vaccine. Profiled with immunoSEQ multiplex PCR; TCRdb holds only in-frame clones, not every one. The data show more than 150,000 clones, about 85% seen once. Sequences were derived from peripheral blood, sampled after recovery from COVID-19. The receptors stem from an adult who had recovered from COVID-19.

The CDR3 DNA follows: TGTGCCAGCAGCCCGGGACAGGGGGGCTATAATTCACCCCTCCACTTT. Residues: CASSPGQGGYNSPLHF. This chain links TRBV7-8 with TRBJ1-6; 11 bases agree with TRBD1. The V segment lost 5 bases and the J segment 3 bases; nucleotides outside the gene matches: 3. Germline V gene lookup returns CDR1 SGHVS and CDR2 FQNEAQ. This CDR3 has 16 amino acids.

The rearrangement links TRBV4-3 to TRBJ2-7, with 8 bases fitting TRBD1. V shed 0 bases and J 3 bases; nucleotides not matched to a gene: 7. This CDR3 contains 16 residues. Germline V gene lookup returns CDR1 LGHNA and CDR2 YSLEER. The CDR3 loop reads CASSQDFLGQDYEQYF. Written as DNA, the CDR3 is TGCGCCAGCAGCCAAGATTTCCTGGGACAGGACTACGAGCAGTACTTC.

This chain joins TRBV20-1 and TRBJ2-3; unclear D gene. The V gene's germline CDR1 is DFQATT and CDR2 SNEGSKA (reference sequence). V was clipped by 3 bases and J by 5 bases, with 12 bases between them. The CDR3 is made up of 13 amino acids. The CDR3 coding sequence is TGCAGTGCTAGTCTGAGACTGGGAGATACGCAGTATTTT. It specifies CSASLRLGDTQYF.

The chain couples TRBV19 to TRBJ1-2; D remains ambiguous. Looked up from germline, CDR1 is LNHDA and CDR2 is SQIVND (reference sequence). This CDR3 region has 15 residues. V shed 4 bases and J shed 9 bases, with 21 bases lying between them. CDR3 in DNA: TGTGCCAGTAGTACCTTTCACGCCCCAGAACTCAGCTACACCTTC. This codes for CASSTFHAPELSYTF.

The chain uses TRBV13 and TRBJ2-5; D perhaps matches TRBD2 (5 bases). V was trimmed by 5 bases and J by 1 base, leaving 14 bases between them. The CDR3 extends over 15 amino acids. Germline V CDR1 and CDR2: PRHDT, FYEKMQ (reference sequence). The CDR3 DNA is TGTGCCAGCAGCCCTCGGGTAGAGGGCCAAGAGACCCAGTACTTC. Translating it yields CASSPRVEGQETQYF.

The J gene is TRBJ1-1, the V gene TRBV2, with TRBD1 identical over 8 bases. Germline V gives CDR1 SNHLY, CDR2 FYNNEI. V dropped 5 bases and J dropped 5; count of bases not matched to a gene: 10. This CDR3 has 15 residues. The CDR3 sequence: CASSWEPTGGTEAFF. The CDR3 DNA follows: TGTGCCAGCAGTTGGGAGCCAACAGGGGGGACTGAAGCTTTCTTT. Full variable domain (remainder filled in from reference TRBV2 and TRBJ1-1): EPEVTQTPSHQVTQMGQEVILRCVPISNHLYFYWYRQILGQKVEFLVSFYNNEISEKSEIFDDQFSVERPDGSNFTLKIRSTKLEDSAMYFCASSWEPTGGTEAFFGQGTRLTVV.

This chain uses TRBV19 with TRBJ2-7; 12 bases align to TRBD2. V lost 2 bases to trimming and J lost 4 bases; unmatched junction nucleotides: 3. The CDR3 contains 15 residues. The V gene's germline CDR1 is LNHDA and CDR2 SQIVND (reference sequence). CDR3 region: CASSIKLAGGYEQYF. For the CDR3, the DNA is TGTGCCAGTAGTATAAAACTAGCGGGAGGATACGAGCAGTACTTC.

The gene calls are TRBV3-1 (or the pseudogene TRBV3-2) and TRBJ2-7; D not resolved. Germline lookup yields CDR1 LGHDT and CDR2 YNNKEL (reference sequence). This CDR3 has 16 amino acids. V was clipped by 1 base and J by 3 bases, with 16 bases between them. The CDR3 DNA reads as TGTGCCAGCAGCCAAGTCTTTGTGATGGGGATCTACGAGCAGTACTTC. Residues: CASSQVFVMGIYEQYF.

The genes are TRBV14 and TRBJ2-4; possible D gene TRBD1, 6 bases. The CDR3 is made up of 17 amino acids. V was shortened by 5 bases and J by 3 bases, with 20 bases between the two germline ends. CDR1 and CDR2 from the germline V gene are SGHDN and FVKESK. The chain's CDR3 is CASSIPRPGAGKNIQYF. For the CDR3, the DNA is TGTGCCAGCAGCATCCCTAGGCCAGGGGCCGGCAAAAACATTCAGTACTTC.

This clone was seen a single time. This chain uses TRBV4-3 with TRBJ1-2; D perhaps matches TRBD1 (6 bases). Germline V gene sequence: CDR1 LGHNA, CDR2 YSLEER. The CDR3 covers 13 residues. Between the trimmed V and J ends, which lost 2 bases and 6 bases, there was a span of 10 bases. The CDR3 here is CASSQLNRDGYTF. The CDR3 bases are TGCGCCAGCAGCCAACTTAACAGGGATGGCTACACCTTC.

V is TRBV3-1 (or the pseudogene TRBV3-2) and J is TRBJ1-2; unclear D gene. Germline CDR1 LGHDT, CDR2 YNNKEL (reference sequence). CDR3 length equals 13 residues. Trimming shortened V by 0 bases and J by 4 bases, and 6 bases separated the two germline ends. The CDR3 is CASSQERLYGYTF. CDR3 in DNA: TGTGCCAGCAGCCAAGAAAGGCTCTATGGCTACACCTTC.

This sequence joins TRBV2 and TRBJ2-1, with TRBD2 identical over 8 bases. CDR1 is SNHLY, CDR2 FYNNEI, per germline. J gave up 5 bases and V 6 bases, and 9 bases lay outside the gene matches. The CDR3 extends over 15 amino acids. CDR3 region: CASRAGTRSHNEQFF. The CDR3, as DNA: TGTGCCAGCAGAGCCGGGACTAGGTCACACAATGAGCAGTTCTTC.

V and J are TRBV19 and TRBJ2-1; no reliable D call. The CDR3 length is 14 residues. In germline, CDR1 is LNHDA, CDR2 SQIVND (reference sequence). Trimming removed 7 bases at V and 5 bases at J, with 15 bases between. CDR3 in amino acids: CASNTRVINNEQFF. The CDR3 DNA reads TGTGCCAGTAATACCCGGGTCATTAACAATGAGCAGTTCTTC.

This clone has only one observation. The chain employs TRBV5-1 and TRBJ1-2; TRBD1 matches 8 bases. This CDR3 spans 15 amino acids. J gave up 2 bases and V 1 base, and 4 bases lay outside the gene matches. CDR1 is SGHRS, CDR2 YFSETQ, per germline. The chain's CDR3 is CASSLRGQENYGYTF. DNA for the CDR3: TGCGCCAGCAGCTTGCGGGGACAGGAGAACTATGGCTACACCTTC.

In its sample, this clone was seen a few times. The chain links TRBV5-1 to TRBJ2-6; no reliable D call. Per the germline V gene, CDR1 is SGHRS and CDR2 is YFSETQ. Deletions cut 7 bases from V and 6 bases from J, with 5 bases between. The CDR3 is made up of 11 amino acids. The CDR3 reads CASAQANVLTF. CDR3 in DNA: TGCGCCAGCGCCCAGGCCAACGTCCTGACTTTC.

This clone has a handful of counts. The genes are TRBV29-1 and TRBJ2-5; tentative D call: TRBD1 (6 bases). V gave up 5 bases and J gave up 4 bases, with 11 bases separating them. CDR3 length equals 12 residues. The germline CDR1 and CDR2 sequences are SQVTM and ANQGSEA. CDR3 region: CSVNAQGETQYF. The CDR3 DNA sequence: TGCAGCGTTAACGCACAGGGAGAGACCCAGTACTTC.

The chain joins TRBV3-1 (or the pseudogene TRBV3-2) to TRBJ2-5; possibly TRBD1 or TRBD2 for D (5 bases each). The CDR3 is 14 amino acids. CDR1 LGHDT and CDR2 YNNKEL come from the germline V gene (reference sequence). Trimming shortened V by 0 bases and J by 7 bases, and 12 bases separated the two germline ends. CDR3 DNA sequence: TGTGCCAGCAGCCAAGACCCGGGGCTGGGGACCCAGTACTTC. Its translation is CASSQDPGLGTQYF.